This entry is about one TCR beta chain. The antigen remains undetermined. Stable hyperthyroidism: no ophthalmopathy progression over 18 months of follow-up. Diagnoses were established using clinical symptoms, serum thyroxine and TRAb, thyroid ultrasound and orbital computed tomography. This record belongs to a study of T cells in Graves' hyperthyroidism and ophthalmopathy. Study-level findings and limits: Blood also carried most thyroid clonotypes expanded above 0.001.

RNA transcripts provided the source from which TCR beta CDR3 regions were amplified. With the HTBI primer set, the TCR CDR3 went through a first round of RT-PCR. TCRdb re-derived calls from the multiplex PCR reads in MiXCR, one entry per CDR3 protein. Counted here are about 720,000 distinct CDR3 sequences, about 17% occurring once; the ten biggest clones make up around 8.1%. V was pared by 3 bases and J by 4 bases, with 13 bases between. Germline V gene lookup returns CDR1 SGHVS and CDR2 FQNEAQ. The CDR3 consists of 15 residues. The sequencing sample was made of blood. This TCR derives from a young man with Graves' hyperthyroidism. The chain has TRBV7-8 and TRBJ1-5; tentative D call: TRBD1 (5 bases). The CDR3 region has the DNA TGTGCCAGCAGCTTCTCGGGGGGTTGGAATCAGCCCCAGCATTTT. It codes for CASSFSGGWNQPQHF.